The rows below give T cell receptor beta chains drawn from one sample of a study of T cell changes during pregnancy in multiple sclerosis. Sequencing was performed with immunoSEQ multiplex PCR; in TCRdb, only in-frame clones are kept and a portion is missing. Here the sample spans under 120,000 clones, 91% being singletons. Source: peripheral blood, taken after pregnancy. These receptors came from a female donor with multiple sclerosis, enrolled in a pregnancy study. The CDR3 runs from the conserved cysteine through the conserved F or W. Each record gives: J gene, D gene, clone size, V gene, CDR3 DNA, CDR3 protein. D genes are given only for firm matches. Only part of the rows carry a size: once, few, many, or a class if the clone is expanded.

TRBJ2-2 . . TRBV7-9 TGTGCCAGCAGCGAAGGGGCAGCGAGGACCGGGGAGCTGTTTTTT CASSEGAARTGELFF
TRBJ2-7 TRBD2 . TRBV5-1 TGCGCCAGCAGCTTGGTGGGCGGGAGCTACGAGCAGTACTTC CASSLVGGSYEQYF
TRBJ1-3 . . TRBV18 TGTGCCAGCTCACCACTTCAGGGTACTGGAAACACCATATATTTT CASSPLQGTGNTIYF
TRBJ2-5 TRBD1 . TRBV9 TGTGCCAGCAGCGTAGGGGAAGGGGACAGGGGGTGGGAGACCCAGTACTTC CASSVGEGDRGWETQYF
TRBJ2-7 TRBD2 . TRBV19 TGTGCCAGTAGCGAGACTAGCGGCTCTTACGAGCAGTACTTC CASSETSGSYEQYF
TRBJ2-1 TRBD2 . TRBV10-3 TGTGCCACCGGGACTAGCGGGGGATACAATGAGCAGTTCTTC CATGTSGGYNEQFF
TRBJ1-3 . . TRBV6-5 TGTGCCAGCAGTCGTCCCCAGTCATCTGGAAACACCATATATTTT CASSRPQSSGNTIYF
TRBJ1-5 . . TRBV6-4 TGTGCCAGCAGTGACCCATCACAGGGATATAGCAATCAGCCCCAGCATTTT CASSDPSQGYSNQPQHF
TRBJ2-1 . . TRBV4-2 TGTGCCAGCAGCCAAGAGAAGGCGGGCTCCTACAATGAGCAGTTCTTC CASSQEKAGSYNEQFF
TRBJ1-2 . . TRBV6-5 TGTGCCAGCAGTTTGATCCCGGGGGGCTATGGCTACACCTTC CASSLIPGGYGYTF
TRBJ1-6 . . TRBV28 TGTGCCAGCAGCCCTCAGGGTGGAACTTCACCCCTCCACTTT CASSPQGGTSPLHF
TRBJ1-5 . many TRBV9 TGTGCCAGCAGCGAAGGGGATAGCAATCAGCCCCAGCATTTT CASSEGDSNQPQHF
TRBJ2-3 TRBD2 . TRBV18 TGTGCCAGCTCACCTCTAGCGGGGGAAGATACGCAGTATTTT CASSPLAGEDTQYF
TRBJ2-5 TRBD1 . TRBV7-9 TGTGCCAGCAGCTTAGGTCGCAGGGGGACCCAAGAGACCCAGTACTTC CASSLGRRGTQETQYF
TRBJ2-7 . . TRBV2 TGTGCCAGCAGAAGGGGGTCCTACGAGCAGTACTTC CASRRGSYEQYF
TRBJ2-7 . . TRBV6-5 TGTGCCAGCAGGGGCCTCCGCTACGAGCAGTACTTC CASRGLRYEQYF
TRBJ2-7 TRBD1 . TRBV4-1 TGCGCCAGCAGCCAAGCGGACAGGGGCCCCTACGAGCAGTACTTC CASSQADRGPYEQYF